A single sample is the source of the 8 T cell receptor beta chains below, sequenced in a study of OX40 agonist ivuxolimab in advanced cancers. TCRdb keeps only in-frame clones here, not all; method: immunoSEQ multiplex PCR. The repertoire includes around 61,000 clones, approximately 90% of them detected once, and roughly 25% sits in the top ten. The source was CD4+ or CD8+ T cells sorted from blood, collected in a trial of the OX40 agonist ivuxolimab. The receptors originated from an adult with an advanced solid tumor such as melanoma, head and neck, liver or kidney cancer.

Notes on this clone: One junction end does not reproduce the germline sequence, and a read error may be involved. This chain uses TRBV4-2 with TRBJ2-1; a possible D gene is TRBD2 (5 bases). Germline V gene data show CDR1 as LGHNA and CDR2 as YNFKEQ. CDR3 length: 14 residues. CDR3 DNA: TGTGCCAGCAACCAAGAGGGTATCCCCAATGAGCAGTTCTTC. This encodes CASNQEGIPNEQFF.

DNA of the CDR3: TGTGCCAGCAGCGTAGAGAGGGACGGGGGTGGCTACACCTTC. This sequence encodes CASSVERDGGGYTF. The gene calls are TRBV9 and TRBJ1-2; weak D call: TRBD1 (5 bases). V was clipped by 0 bases and J by 7 bases, with 13 bases between them. The CDR3 is 14 amino acids. Germline V gives CDR1 SGDLS, CDR2 YYNGEE.

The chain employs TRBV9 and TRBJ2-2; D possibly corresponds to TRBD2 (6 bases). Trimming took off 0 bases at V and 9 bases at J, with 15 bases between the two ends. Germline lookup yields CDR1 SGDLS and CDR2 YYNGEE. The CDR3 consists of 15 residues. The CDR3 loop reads CASSVGGGYFRELFF. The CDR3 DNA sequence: TGTGCCAGCAGCGTAGGGGGAGGTTACTTTCGGGAGCTGTTTTTT.

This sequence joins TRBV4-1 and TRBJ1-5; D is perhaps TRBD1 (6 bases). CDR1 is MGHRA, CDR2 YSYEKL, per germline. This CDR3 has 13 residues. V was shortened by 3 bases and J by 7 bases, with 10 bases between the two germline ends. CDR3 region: CASSHRGGQPQHF. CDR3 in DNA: TGCGCCAGCAGCCACAGGGGCGGACAGCCCCAGCATTTT.

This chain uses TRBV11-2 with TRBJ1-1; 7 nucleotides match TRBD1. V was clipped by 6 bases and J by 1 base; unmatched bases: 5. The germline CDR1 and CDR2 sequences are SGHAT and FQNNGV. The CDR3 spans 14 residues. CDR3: CASRWDSRNTEAFF. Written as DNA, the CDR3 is TGTGCCAGCAGATGGGACAGCAGGAACACTGAAGCTTTCTTT.

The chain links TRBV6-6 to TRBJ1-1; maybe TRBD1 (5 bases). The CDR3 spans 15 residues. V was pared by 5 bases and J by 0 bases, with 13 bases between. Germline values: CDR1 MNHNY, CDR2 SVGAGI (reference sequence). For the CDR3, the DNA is TGTGCCAGCAGTCCCTCGGGGGGGGTGAACACTGAAGCTTTCTTT. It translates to CASSPSGGVNTEAFF.

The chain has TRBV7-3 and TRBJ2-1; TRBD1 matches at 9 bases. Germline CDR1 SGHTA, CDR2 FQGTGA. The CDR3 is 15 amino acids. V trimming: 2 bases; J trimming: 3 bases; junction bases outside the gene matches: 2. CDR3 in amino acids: CASSLGQGIYNEQFF. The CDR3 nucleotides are TGTGCCAGCAGCTTAGGACAGGGGATCTACAATGAGCAGTTCTTC. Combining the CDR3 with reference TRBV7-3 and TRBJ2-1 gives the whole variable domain GAGVSQTPSNKVTEKGKYVELRCDPISGHTALYWYRQSLGQGPEFLIYFQGTGAADDSGLPNDRFFAVRPEGSVSTLKIQRTERGDSAVYLCASSLGQGIYNEQFFGPGTRLTVL.

This CDR3 is CASSYSGGSEQFF. The CDR3 bases are TGTGCCAGCAGTTACTCAGGTGGTAGCGAGCAGTTCTTC. The chain links TRBV6-5 to TRBJ2-1; D is uncertain. The CDR3 length is 13 residues. The germline gives CDR1 MNHEY, CDR2 SVGAGI. V was clipped by 0 bases and J by 10 bases, with 10 bases between them.